The 17 T cell receptor beta chains below all came from one sample that was sequenced in a study of patients and donors after allogeneic stem cell transplantation. MiXCR, run by TCRdb on the RT-PCR reads, gives a single entry per CDR3 protein. Among over 350,000 distinct CDR3 sequences, roughly 16% were seen once, and the ten largest hold around 6.8%. Sequenced sample: blood, either unsorted or a sorted T cell fraction (not recorded which). The source of these receptors is a human donor who was either an allogeneic HSCT recipient or a stem cell or donor lymphocyte infusion donor (not recorded which). It is not recorded whose cells these are; they may come from a transplant donor.

The chain uses TRBV30 and TRBJ1-6; D is possibly TRBD1 (6 bases). V was cut by 4 bases and J by 7 bases, with 17 bases left in between. Germline-derived CDR1 and CDR2 are GTSNPN and SVGIG (reference sequence). The CDR3 spans 15 residues. CDR3 amino acids: CAWKSQEGVNSPLHF. The CDR3 DNA reads as TGTGCCTGGAAATCCCAAGAGGGGGTAAATTCACCCCTCCACTTT. The variable domain in full, completed from reference TRBV30 and TRBJ1-6, reads SQTIHQWPATLVQPVGSPLSLECTVEGTSNPNLYWYRQAAGRGLQLLFYSVGIGQISSEVPQNLSASRPQDRQFILSSKKLLLSDSGFYLCAWKSQEGVNSPLHFGNGTRLTVT.

The chain links TRBV12-3 or TRBV12-4 to TRBJ2-5; no clear D gene. The CDR3 spans 18 residues. V dropped 3 bases and J dropped 4 bases, with 24 bases sitting between them. The CDR3 DNA is TGTGCCAGCAGTTTTCGGACGCTCCAATTTATTTCCCTAGAGACCCAGTACTTC. Translation: CASSFRTLQFISLETQYF.

This clonotype was seen repeatedly, ten times or more. The chain is built from TRBV29-1 and TRBJ2-7; D could derive from TRBD1 or TRBD2 (7 bases each). The germline V gene has CDR1 SQVTM and CDR2 ANQGSEA. V dropped 3 bases and J dropped 0 bases, with 12 bases sitting between them. The CDR3 is made up of 14 amino acids. CDR3 amino acids: CSVDRGGSSYEQYF. The CDR3 nucleotides read TGCAGCGTTGACAGGGGGGGAAGCTCCTACGAGCAGTACTTC.

V is TRBV6-2 or TRBV6-3 and J is TRBJ1-1; D might be TRBD1 (5 bases). The V gene lost 2 bases and the J gene lost 0 bases, with 7 bases spanning the gap. CDR3 length equals 14 residues. Germline values: CDR1 MNHEY, CDR2 SVGEGT. The CDR3 sequence: CASSYGTVNTEAFF. CDR3 sequence (DNA): TGTGCCAGCAGTTACGGGACGGTGAACACTGAAGCTTTCTTT.

The chain links TRBV6-5 to TRBJ2-3, with 7 bases that match TRBD1. This CDR3 is built from 15 residues. V was clipped by 4 bases and J by 1 base; unmatched bases: 5. Germline V CDR1 and CDR2: MNHEY, SVGAGI. CDR3 region: CASSSFTGGTDTQYF. The CDR3 DNA sequence: TGTGCCAGCAGTTCTTTTACAGGGGGCACAGATACGCAGTATTTT.

This clonotype came up a few times. The rearrangement joins TRBV7-9 to TRBJ2-4; D gene unclear. V lost 0 bases and J 4 bases, leaving 7 bases between the germline ends. The germline V gene encodes CDR1 SEHNR and CDR2 FQNEAQ (reference sequence). There are 14 residues in the CDR3. The CDR3 region has the DNA TGTGCCAGCAGCTTAGCGCGACTTAAAAACATTCAGTACTTC. Translated, it gives CASSLARLKNIQYF.

Only a few counts were recorded for this clonotype. This rearrangement joins TRBV27 to TRBJ1-6, with 8 bases identical to TRBD1. This CDR3 has 16 amino acids. CDR1 is MNHEY, CDR2 SMNVEV, per germline (reference sequence). V shed 5 bases, J shed 8 bases, and the junction held 11 bases outside the gene matches. CDR3 DNA: TGTGCCAGCAGTGTACGGACAGGGTACGGGCATTCACCCCTCCACTTT. This translates into CASSVRTGYGHSPLHF.

This clonotype has a count of ten or more. The V gene is TRBV7-2, the J gene TRBJ2-1, with D hard to call. V was pared by 3 bases and J by 5 bases, with 8 bases between. CDR1 is SGHTA, CDR2 FQGNSA, per germline. The CDR3 length is 13 residues. For the CDR3, the DNA is TGTGCCAGCAGCTTCGACGGAGACAATGAGCAGTTCTTC. Its translation is CASSFDGDNEQFF.

The chain employs TRBV12-3 or TRBV12-4 and TRBJ1-3; D uncertain. V was shortened by 1 base and J by 0 bases, with 7 bases between the two germline ends. The CDR3 is 15 residues long. This CDR3 is CASSLGTASGNTIYF. The CDR3 DNA is TGTGCCAGCAGTTTAGGTACAGCCTCTGGAAACACCATATATTTT.

The chain recombines TRBV4-1 with TRBJ2-3; 7 nucleotides agree with TRBD2. V was pared by 5 bases and J by 3 bases, with 11 bases of the junction left unmatched. This CDR3 has 16 amino acids. Germline V gene lookup returns CDR1 MGHRA and CDR2 YSYEKL. The CDR3 region is CASSKPPGLVTDTQYF. The CDR3 nucleotides are TGCGCCAGCAGCAAACCCCCCGGACTAGTGACAGATACGCAGTATTTT.

The gene calls are TRBV5-1 and TRBJ2-3, with a tentative D call TRBD1 (6 bases). This CDR3 region has 15 residues. CDR1 and CDR2 (germline): SGHRS, YFSETQ. The V end was cut by 2 bases, the J end by 1 base, with 11 bases between. CDR3 in amino acids: CASSFAGAGTDTQYF. CDR3 DNA sequence: TGCGCCAGCAGCTTCGCAGGGGCCGGCACAGATACGCAGTATTTT.

The rearrangement links TRBV7-9 to TRBJ2-7; TRBD2 is a possible D gene (5 bases). With 5 bases removed from V and 5 bases from J, the gap between germline ends came to 19 bases. This CDR3 region has 15 residues. Germline CDR1 and CDR2: SEHNR and FQNEAQ (reference sequence). The CDR3 sequence: CASSRRGWTGDEQYF. CDR3 in DNA: TGTGCCAGCAGCCGTCGCGGTTGGACCGGGGACGAGCAGTACTTC.

This clonotype was detected ten times or more. The chain joins TRBV4-2 to TRBJ2-4; D ambiguous. This CDR3 has 15 amino acids. Trimming pared 0 bases from V and 3 bases from J, leaving 9 bases between. Germline V gene data show CDR1 as LGHNA and CDR2 as YNFKEQ. The CDR3 loop reads CASSQEGYGKNIQYF. CDR3 nucleotide sequence: TGTGCCAGCAGCCAAGAGGGGTACGGCAAAAACATTCAGTACTTC.

The chain uses TRBV19 and TRBJ1-1, with D uncertain. The germline V gene encodes CDR1 LNHDA and CDR2 SQIVND (reference sequence). The CDR3 is 15 residues long. The germline V and J ends were trimmed by 6 bases and 0 bases, with 14 bases remaining between them. The CDR3 loop is CASSLGVKLNTEAFF. The CDR3 DNA reads as TGTGCCAGTAGCCTTGGTGTGAAGCTGAACACTGAAGCTTTCTTT.

This clonotype has just a few counts. The rearrangement links TRBV4-1 to TRBJ2-7, with 9 bases that match TRBD1. The CDR3 has 14 amino acids. The germline gives CDR1 MGHRA, CDR2 YSYEKL. The V gene end was trimmed by 4 bases and the J gene end by 4 bases; junction bases not matched to a gene: 5. Here the CDR3 reads CASSLGTGFYEQYF. The CDR3 DNA reads TGCGCCAGCAGCCTCGGGACAGGGTTTTACGAGCAGTACTTC.

The rearrangement uses TRBV5-1 and TRBJ2-3, with D perhaps being TRBD1 or TRBD2 (6 bases each). Germline CDR1 is SGHRS and CDR2 is YFSETQ. This CDR3 has 14 residues. Trimming left V 0 bases short and J 6 bases short, with 11 bases between. The CDR3 bases are TGCGCCAGCAGCTTGGGACCGGGGGCCGATACGCAGTATTTT. Translated, it gives CASSLGPGADTQYF.

This clonotype was recorded a few times. The V call is TRBV29-1, the J call TRBJ2-5; the match to TRBD2 covers 9 bases. This CDR3 is built from 14 residues. CDR1 and CDR2 (germline): SQVTM, ANQGSEA. The junction had 7 bases not matched to a gene; V was cut back by 5 bases and J by 3 bases. CDR3 coding DNA: TGCAGCGTTTTTATTAGCGGGAGAAAAGAGACCCAGTACTTC. It encodes CSVFISGRKETQYF. Using reference TRBV29-1 and TRBJ2-5 for the parts outside the CDR3, the full variable domain is SAVISQKPSRDICQRGTSLTIQCQVDSQVTMMFWYRQQPGQSLTLIATANQGSEATYESGFVIDKFPISRPNLTFSTLTVSNMSPEDSSIYLCSVFISGRKETQYFGPGTRLLVL.